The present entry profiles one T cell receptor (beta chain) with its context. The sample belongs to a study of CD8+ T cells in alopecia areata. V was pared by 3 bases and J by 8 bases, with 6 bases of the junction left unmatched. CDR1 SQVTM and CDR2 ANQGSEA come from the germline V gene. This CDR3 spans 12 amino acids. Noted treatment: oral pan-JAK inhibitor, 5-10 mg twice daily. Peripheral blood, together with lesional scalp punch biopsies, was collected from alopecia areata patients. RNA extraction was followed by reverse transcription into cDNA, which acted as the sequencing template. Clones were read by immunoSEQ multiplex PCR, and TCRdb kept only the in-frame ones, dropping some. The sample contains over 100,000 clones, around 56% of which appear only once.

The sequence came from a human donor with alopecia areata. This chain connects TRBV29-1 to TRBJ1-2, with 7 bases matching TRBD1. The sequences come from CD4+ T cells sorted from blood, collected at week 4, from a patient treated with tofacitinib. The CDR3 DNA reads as TGCAGCGTTGAGAAGGCAGGGGGAGGCTACACCTTC. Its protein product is CSVEKAGGGYTF.